This record covers a single TCR beta chain. Its matching antigen is unknown. Germline V lookup: CDR1 SEHNR, CDR2 FQNEAQ (reference sequence). Trimming took 5 bases from V and 5 from J, leaving 21 bases between them. The CDR3 is 16 residues long. The record originates from a study of cytomegalovirus exposure and HLA in healthy donors. About the research overall: The 95 to 150 validation repertoires were produced on the same platform as the 670 or so repertoires of the first cohort. This was reported in a later analysis. Study outcomes and limitations: Altogether, 150 to 200 TCR beta chains were recorded as cytomegalovirus-associated. Within the 95 to 150 validation repertoires, first-cohort TCR clusters tended to co-occur, according to a later analysis. Rarity characterized most TCR sequences, yet some public TCRs appeared in many donors.

Clones were sequenced by immunoSEQ multiplex PCR, and TCRdb holds only the in-frame ones, with some missing. Here the sample spans about 74,000 clones, about 95% being singletons. Sequencing input: PBMCs. The receptor was isolated from a woman aged 18-29 years in good health and CMV-seropositive. V and J are TRBV7-9 and TRBJ2-5, with D perhaps TRBD1 (6 bases). CDR3 nucleotides: TGTGCCAGCAGCCCCCCCGGGACATATTCGAGGGAGACCCAGTACTTC. Its translation: CASSPPGTYSRETQYF.